This T cell receptor beta chain comes out of a study of shared clonotypes between healthy human individuals. General observations from the study: On the whole, naive subsets had larger estimated richness than memory subsets had. Non-shared clonotypes showed lower generation probabilities than clonotypes common to all four donors.

V was clipped by 4 bases and J by 0 bases, with 12 bases between them. Germline V gene data show CDR1 as LGHNA and CDR2 as YNFKEQ. The CDR3 consists of 15 residues. CCR7-negative CD45RA+ TemRA cells were pooled with CD45RO+ cells for CD8 memory. Source study methods: Without quality scores, immunoSEQ junctional reads could not be filtered like full-length reads. Using immunoSEQ multiplex PCR, the repertoire was profiled, and TCRdb retains in-frame clones only, with some absent. That table gives V, J and clone size, and the DNA gave D and trimming. The sample yields more than 90,000 clones, under 80% seen once. As to this clone: Its antigen remains unknown.

V is TRBV4-2 and J is TRBJ1-1; D possibly corresponds to TRBD1 (6 bases). This receptor was taken from a man aged 30 to 39 in good health. The specimen was memory CD8+ T cells sorted from blood. Indicated subset: CD45RO+ cells pooled with CCR7-negative TemRA cells. CDR3 coding DNA: TGTGCCAGCAGCCCGAAGACAGGTGTGAACACTGAAGCTTTCTTT. The encoded protein is CASSPKTGVNTEAFF.